A single sample gave rise to the 12 T cell receptor beta chains below, sequenced in a study of response to subunit inactivated influenza vaccine. From the RT-PCR reads, TCRdb called clonotypes with MiXCR, one entry per CDR3 protein. This table has roughly 700,000 distinct CDR3 sequences, around 13% appearing once. Material: PBMCs from blood, obtained around two weeks before vaccination. Receptors were obtained from a man aged 45 to 65 who received an inactivated influenza vaccine.

This chain joins TRBV2 and TRBJ2-7, with TRBD2 identical over 13 bases. The CDR3 length is 15 residues. The germline CDR1 and CDR2 sequences are SNHLY and FYNNEI. The ends lost 4 bases at V and 6 bases at J; junction bases unmatched: 6. This CDR3 is CASSGLAGGSSEQYF. As DNA, the CDR3 is TGTGCCAGCAGTGGACTAGCGGGGGGCTCAAGCGAGCAGTACTTC. Together with reference TRBV2 and TRBJ2-7, the CDR3 gives the full variable domain: EPEVTQTPSHQVTQMGQEVILRCVPISNHLYFYWYRQILGQKVEFLVSFYNNEISEKSEIFDDQFSVERPDGSNFTLKIRSTKLEDSAMYFCASSGLAGGSSEQYFGPGTRLTVT.

The V call is TRBV28, the J call TRBJ1-2; D unclear. V lost 3 bases to trimming and J lost 9 bases, with 14 bases between them. The CDR3 has 13 amino acids. Germline lookup yields CDR1 MDHEN and CDR2 SYDVKM. In DNA, the CDR3 is TGTGCCAGCAGTTTGAACGACGGCCTGAGCTACACCTTC. Translated, it gives CASSLNDGLSYTF.

The chain couples TRBV2 to TRBJ1-2, with D possibly matching TRBD1 (5 bases). This CDR3 has 16 residues. The germline V gene has CDR1 SNHLY and CDR2 FYNNEI. V lost 4 bases and J 4 bases, leaving 19 bases between the germline ends. The CDR3 is CASSGEGAGFGYGYTF. DNA for the CDR3: TGTGCCAGCAGTGGTGAAGGCGCAGGGTTTGGCTATGGCTACACCTTC. Looking up the rest from reference TRBV2 and TRBJ1-2 gives the full variable domain: EPEVTQTPSHQVTQMGQEVILRCVPISNHLYFYWYRQILGQKVEFLVSFYNNEISEKSEIFDDQFSVERPDGSNFTLKIRSTKLEDSAMYFCASSGEGAGFGYGYTFGSGTRLTVV.

This clonotype appeared a few times. The rearrangement links TRBV6-1 to TRBJ2-3, with unresolved D. Germline V CDR1 and CDR2: MNHNS, SASEGT. This CDR3 is built from 14 residues. V lost 9 bases and J 0 bases, leaving 13 bases between the germline ends. The CDR3 sequence is CASRRAESTDTQYF. In DNA form, the CDR3 reads TGTGCCAGTAGAAGGGCGGAGAGCACAGATACGCAGTATTTT.

The rearrangement uses TRBV7-9 and TRBJ1-1; D remains unclear. V shed 1 base and J shed 6 bases, with 12 bases lying between them. The CDR3 totals 14 residues. Germline CDR1 and CDR2: SEHNR and FQNEAQ (reference sequence). The CDR3 loop reads CASSLGAQKPEAFF. Written as DNA, the CDR3 is TGTGCCAGCAGCTTAGGAGCACAGAAGCCTGAAGCTTTCTTT.

The rearrangement joins TRBV19 to TRBJ1-2; D remains ambiguous. Germline V gene data show CDR1 as LNHDA and CDR2 as SQIVND (reference sequence). The CDR3 extends over 14 amino acids. V was shortened by 2 bases and J by 4 bases, with 11 bases between the two germline ends. The CDR3 coding sequence is TGTGCCAGTAGTATATCAGGAGCCCTCTATGGCTACACCTTC. Residues: CASSISGALYGYTF.

Only a few counts were recorded for this clonotype. The rearrangement joins TRBV4-1 to TRBJ2-1; 12 bases agree with TRBD2. CDR1 and CDR2 from the germline V gene are MGHRA and YSYEKL. CDR3 length: 17 residues. With V trimmed by 1 base and J by 6 bases, 7 bases remained unmatched. The DNA for the CDR3 is TGCGCCAGCAGCCAAGCCGGGACTAGCGGGCTTCTCAATGAGCAGTTCTTC. It specifies CASSQAGTSGLLNEQFF.

The chain uses TRBV7-9 and TRBJ1-5, with TRBD1 identical over 7 bases. Looked up from germline, CDR1 is SEHNR and CDR2 is FQNEAQ (reference sequence). The CDR3 spans 16 residues. V trimming: 3 bases; J trimming: 6 bases; junction bases outside the gene matches: 11. CDR3 region: CASSFGSGGLFQPQHF. CDR3 nucleotides: TGTGCCAGCAGCTTCGGGTCAGGGGGTTTATTTCAGCCCCAGCATTTT.

This clonotype was recorded a few times. The chain couples TRBV6-5 to TRBJ2-7; TRBD1 agrees at 8 bases. V dropped 4 bases and J dropped 6; count of bases not matched to a gene: 8. The CDR3 consists of 14 residues. The germline CDR1 and CDR2 sequences are MNHEY and SVGAGI. Here the CDR3 DNA reads TGTGCCAGCAGTTCCCGGGACAGGCGCTCCGAGCAGTACTTC. This gives the protein CASSSRDRRSEQYF.

Ten or more counts support this clonotype. The chain carries TRBV10-3 and TRBJ2-1; D remains unclear. Germline V lookup: CDR1 ENHRY, CDR2 SYGVKD. The CDR3 has 13 amino acids. V shed 6 bases and J shed 1 base, with 7 bases lying between them. CDR3 sequence (DNA): TGTGCCATCAGAGGTGGGTCCTACAATGAGCAGTTCTTC. Translated, it gives CAIRGGSYNEQFF.

The chain carries TRBV19 and TRBJ2-6, with D perhaps matching TRBD2 (5 bases). With 3 bases removed from V and 2 bases from J, the gap between germline ends came to 8 bases. CDR3 length: 15 amino acids. The germline gives CDR1 LNHDA, CDR2 SQIVND (reference sequence). The CDR3 spells CASSISGTGANVLTF. CDR3 DNA sequence: TGTGCCAGTAGTATTTCGGGAACTGGGGCCAACGTCCTGACTTTC.

This clonotype has more than one count but fewer than ten. The CDR3 DNA is TGCAGTGCTAGACCCTGGACAGGGGGCTATGGCTACACCTTC. Amino acid sequence: CSARPWTGGYGYTF. The rearrangement uses TRBV20-1 and TRBJ1-2, with TRBD1 matching over 10 bases. Germline trimming cut 2 bases from V and 4 bases from J; bases unmatched to any gene: 4. The CDR3 is 14 residues long. Germline-derived CDR1 and CDR2 are DFQATT and SNEGSKA (reference sequence).